One and the same sample provided the 15 T cell receptor beta chains below, sequenced in a study of early T cells in non-severe SARS-CoV-2 infection (dated by TCRdb to the early 2020s). The method behind the library was 5' RACE. Reads for this sample came from a NextSeq 500. In TCRdb, the public reads were trimmed at Q25 with fastp and aligned with MiXCR, with productive beta chains retained. One record per CDR3 amino acid sequence lists the most common genes and DNA. Present in this sample are 70,000 to 75,000 distinct CDR3 sequences, roughly 12% of which were seen just once. Approximately 4.9% of the sample rests with the top ten. Source material: whole blood. All receptors derive from an adult who was a healthcare worker with PCR-confirmed SARS-CoV-2 infection or an uninfected control (not recorded which).

The sample holds a few counts of this clonotype. The rearrangement joins TRBV11-2 to TRBJ2-7; D may be TRBD1 (5 bases). V lost 2 bases and J 7 bases, leaving 18 bases between the germline ends. Germline CDR1 reads SGHAT; CDR2 reads FQNNGV. The length of the CDR3 is 15 residues. CDR3 amino acids: CASSLTDTRVLEQYF. DNA of the CDR3: TGTGCCAGCAGCTTAACGGACACCCGGGTGTTGGAGCAGTACTTC.

This clonotype was observed at least ten times. The chain recombines TRBV7-8 with TRBJ2-2, with D tentatively TRBD2 (6 bases). V was pared by 5 bases and J by 7 bases, with 14 bases between. The CDR3 length is 14 residues. Germline V gene data show CDR1 as SGHVS and CDR2 as FQNEAQ. CDR3 nucleotides: TGTGCCAGCAGCCGGGGCGGGATGGACGGGGAGCTGTTTTTT. Protein: CASSRGGMDGELFF.

Turning to this clonotype: This clone may be a read error of a much larger clone one base away. This rearrangement joins TRBV6-1 to TRBJ1-4; 10 bases map to TRBD1. The germline CDR1 and CDR2 sequences are MNHNS and SASEGT. This CDR3 has 18 amino acids. With 6 bases clipped from V and 4 bases from J, the junction kept 14 bases outside the gene matches. CDR3 DNA sequence: TGTGCCAGCAGCGACCCCGGGACAGGGGACTTACTTAATGAAAAACTGTTTTTT. The encoded protein is CASSDPGTGDLLNEKLFF.

This clonotype was seen at least ten times. The gene calls are TRBV19 and TRBJ2-2; 12 nucleotides align to TRBD2. The CDR3 consists of 18 residues. Unmatched junction bases numbered 10, after V lost 3 bases and J lost 5 bases. Germline V gene sequence: CDR1 LNHDA, CDR2 SQIVND (reference sequence). The CDR3, as DNA: TGTGCCAGTAGTATCTCTTGGACTAGCGGGATGGGTACCGGGGAGCTGTTTTTT. Encoded protein: CASSISWTSGMGTGELFF.

There are a few counts of this clonotype. The V gene is TRBV13, the J gene TRBJ2-3, with D unclear. Per germline, CDR1 PRHDT and CDR2 FYEKMQ (reference sequence). This CDR3 has 14 residues. Trimming removed 3 bases at V and 3 bases at J, with 10 bases between. The CDR3 DNA reads TGTGCCAGCAGCTTGTCAGCGAGGACAGATACGCAGTATTTT. It translates to CASSLSARTDTQYF. The full variable domain, completed using reference TRBV13 and TRBJ2-3, is AAGVIQSPRHLIKEKRETATLKCYPIPRHDTVYWYQQGPGQDPQFLISFYEKMQSDKGSIPDRFSAQQFSDYHSELNMSSLELGDSALYFCASSLSARTDTQYFGPGTRLTVL.

This clonotype was observed a handful of times. Compared with germline, one end of the junction differs, possibly owing to a read error. The J gene is TRBJ2-5, the V gene TRBV29-1, with D perhaps TRBD1 (5 bases). Germline-derived CDR1 and CDR2 are SQVTM and ANQGSEA. The CDR3 is 13 residues long. The CDR3 sequence: CSARVDSHPRVVF. As DNA, the CDR3 is TGCAGCGCCAGGGTCGATAGCCACCCGAGAGTAGTGTTC.

This clonotype was seen ten or more times. The chain employs TRBV6-1 and TRBJ1-5; D might be TRBD1 (6 bases). Per germline, CDR1 MNHNS and CDR2 SASEGT. V lost 4 bases and J 2 bases, leaving 12 bases between the germline ends. The CDR3 length is 15 residues. CDR3 nucleotide sequence: TGTGCCAGCAGTGCACAGGGAGGACGCAATCAGCCCCAGCATTTT. Its translation is CASSAQGGRNQPQHF.

There are a few counts of this clonotype. The chain uses TRBV12-3 or TRBV12-4 and TRBJ2-5, with TRBD1 matching over 7 bases. Trimming cost V 3 bases and J 2 bases; bases outside gene matches: 3. This CDR3 has 14 amino acids. The CDR3, as DNA: TGTGCCAGCAGTTTGCCGGGACAGCAAGAGACCCAGTACTTC. This translates into CASSLPGQQETQYF.

The sample holds many counts of this clonotype. The chain couples TRBV20-1 to TRBJ2-1, with 7 bases aligning to TRBD2. CDR1 and CDR2 from the germline V gene are DFQATT and SNEGSKA (reference sequence). This CDR3 spans 16 amino acids. Germline trimming cut 0 bases from V and 6 bases from J; bases unmatched to any gene: 11. The CDR3: CSARDKASGLLNEQFF. The CDR3 region has the DNA TGCAGTGCTAGAGATAAGGCTAGCGGCTTACTCAATGAGCAGTTCTTC.

This chain links TRBV7-6 with TRBJ1-3; the D gene is possibly TRBD1 (5 bases). With 4 bases removed from V and 2 bases from J, the gap between germline ends came to 18 bases. The CDR3 is made up of 17 amino acids. Per the germline V gene, CDR1 is SGHVS and CDR2 is FNYEAQ. The CDR3 nucleotides read TGTGCCAGCAGCTACTACCCCGGGGCCAGGGCTGGAAACACCATATATTTT. The encoded protein is CASSYYPGARAGNTIYF.

This clonotype was recorded many times. This sequence joins TRBV12-3 or TRBV12-4 and TRBJ2-5; D ambiguous. The V gene lost 0 bases and the J gene lost 0 bases, with 5 bases spanning the gap. CDR3 size: 14 residues. CDR3 DNA: TGTGCCAGCAGTTTAGCCTGGAACCAAGAGACCCAGTACTTC. Protein sequence: CASSLAWNQETQYF.

The J gene is TRBJ1-1, the V gene TRBV6-6; D call uncertain. CDR1 is MNHNY and CDR2 is SVGAGI in the germline V gene (reference sequence). The V and J ends lost 2 bases and 1 base respectively, with 5 bases between them. The CDR3 contains 13 residues. The CDR3 is CASSYTTNTEAFF. The DNA for the CDR3 is TGTGCCAGCAGTTACACCACGAACACTGAAGCTTTCTTT.

As regards this clonotype: It may be a read error: a sequence one base away is much more abundant. The chain has TRBV29-1 and TRBJ2-1; weak D call: TRBD1 (6 bases). This CDR3 contains 14 residues. Germline V gives CDR1 SQVTM, CDR2 ANQGSEA. V was cut by 6 bases and J by 6 bases, with 18 bases left in between. CDR3 protein: CSVPGQQGSNEQFF. The CDR3 DNA sequence: TGCAGCGTCCCCGGGCAGCAGGGGTCCAATGAGCAGTTCTTC.

This clonotype was seen a handful of times. CDR3: CSAYLRDKRGAFF. CDR3 nucleotide sequence: TGCAGTGCCTATCTTAGGGACAAGCGTGGAGCTTTCTTT. The chain has TRBV20-1 and TRBJ1-1, with a possible D match to TRBD1 (6 bases). Trimming cost V 6 bases and J 10 bases, with 21 bases left between them. The germline gives CDR1 DFQATT, CDR2 SNEGSKA (reference sequence). This CDR3 region has 13 residues.

The J gene is TRBJ1-4, the V gene TRBV12-3 or TRBV12-4, with a tentative D call TRBD1 (5 bases). This CDR3 has 14 residues. V was shortened by 6 bases and J by 5 bases, with 13 bases between the two germline ends. CDR3 sequence: CASRAGTVNEKLFF. In nucleotides, the CDR3 is TGTGCCAGCAGAGCCGGGACGGTGAATGAAAAACTGTTTTTT.